The 4 T cell receptor beta chains in this list originate from one sample, sequenced in a study of cytomegalovirus exposure and HLA in healthy donors. PCR amplification relied on 60 Vbeta primers (plus 13 Jbeta primers). This table comes from immunoSEQ multiplex PCR, and its TCRdb copy is limited to in-frame clones, with some not included. Of tens of thousands of clones listed, approximately 84% were seen once; the top ten hold 5.6%. Material for sequencing was PBMCs. Receptors were obtained from a woman aged 18-35 years in good health and CMV-seropositive.

This clone appeared once. The rearrangement links TRBV7-9 to TRBJ1-3; TRBD1 matches 9 bases. Germline V gives CDR1 SEHNR, CDR2 FQNEAQ (reference sequence). After removal of 1 base from V and 3 bases from J, the junction contained 1 base not matched to a gene. The length of the CDR3 is 15 residues. CDR3 sequence: CASSLGGQGGNTIYF. The CDR3 nucleotides are TGTGCCAGCAGCTTAGGGGGACAGGGTGGAAACACCATATATTTT.

This chain connects TRBV10-2 to TRBJ2-1, with 7 positions matching TRBD2. Germline CDR1 and CDR2: WSHSY and SAAADI. There are 14 residues in the CDR3. Trimming cost V 0 bases and J 4 bases; bases outside gene matches: 0. CDR3 DNA: TGCGCCAGCAGTGAGTCGGGAGGGTACAATGAGCAGTTCTTC. This sequence encodes CASSESGGYNEQFF.

V gene TRBV30 combines with J gene TRBJ1-2; D remains ambiguous. With 3 bases removed from V and 4 bases from J, the gap between germline ends came to 9 bases. Germline V gene data show CDR1 as GTSNPN and CDR2 as SVGIG (reference sequence). This CDR3 is 12 amino acids long. The CDR3 DNA follows: TGTGCCTGGAGCGCTAACCGCTATGGCTACACCTTC. Translation gives CAWSANRYGYTF.

V and J are TRBV18 and TRBJ2-4; 8 bases are a match to TRBD1. J was trimmed by 14 bases and V by 2 bases; bases with no gene match: 14. This CDR3 spans 15 amino acids. Germline V CDR1 and CDR2: KGHSH, LQKENI. For the CDR3, the DNA is TGTGCCAGCTCACCAGTTGGACAGGGCCCTCAGGATGAGTACTTC. Its protein is CASSPVGQGPQDEYF. Using reference TRBV18 and TRBJ2-4 for the parts outside the CDR3, the full variable domain is NAGVMQNPRHLVRRRGQEARLRCSPMKGHSHVYWYRQLPEEGLKFMVYLQKENIIDESGMPKERFSAEFPKEGPSILRIQQVVRGDSAAYFCASSPVGQGPQDEYFGAGTRLSVL.